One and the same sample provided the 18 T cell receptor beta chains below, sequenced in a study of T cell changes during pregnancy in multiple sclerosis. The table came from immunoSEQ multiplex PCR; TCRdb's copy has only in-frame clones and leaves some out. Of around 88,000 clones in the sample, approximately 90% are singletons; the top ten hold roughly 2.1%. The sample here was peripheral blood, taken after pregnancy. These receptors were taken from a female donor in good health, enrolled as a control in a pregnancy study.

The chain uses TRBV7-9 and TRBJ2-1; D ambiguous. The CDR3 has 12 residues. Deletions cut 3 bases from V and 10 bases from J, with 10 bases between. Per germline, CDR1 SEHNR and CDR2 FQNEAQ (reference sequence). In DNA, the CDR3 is TGTGCCAGCAGCTTTGTCGGAGAAGAGCAGTTCTTC. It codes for CASSFVGEEQFF.

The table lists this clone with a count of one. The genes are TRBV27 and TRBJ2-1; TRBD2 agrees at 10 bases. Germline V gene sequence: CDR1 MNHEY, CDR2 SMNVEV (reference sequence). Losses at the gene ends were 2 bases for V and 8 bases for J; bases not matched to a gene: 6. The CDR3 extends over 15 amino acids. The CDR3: CASSLAGTSVDEQFF. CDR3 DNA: TGTGCCAGCAGTTTAGCCGGGACTAGCGTCGATGAGCAGTTCTTC.

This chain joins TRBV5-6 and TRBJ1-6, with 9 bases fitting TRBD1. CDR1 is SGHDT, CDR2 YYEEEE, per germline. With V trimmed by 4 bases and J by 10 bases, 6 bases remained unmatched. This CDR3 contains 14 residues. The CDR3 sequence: CASSPWGQGSPLHF. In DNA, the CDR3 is TGTGCCAGCAGCCCCTGGGGACAGGGCTCACCCCTCCACTTT.

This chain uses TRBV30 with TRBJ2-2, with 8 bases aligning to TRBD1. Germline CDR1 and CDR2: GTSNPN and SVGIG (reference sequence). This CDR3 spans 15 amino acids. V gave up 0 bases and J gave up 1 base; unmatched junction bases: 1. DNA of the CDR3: TGTGCCTGGAGTGTAGGGACAGGGAACACCGGGGAGCTGTTTTTT. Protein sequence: CAWSVGTGNTGELFF.

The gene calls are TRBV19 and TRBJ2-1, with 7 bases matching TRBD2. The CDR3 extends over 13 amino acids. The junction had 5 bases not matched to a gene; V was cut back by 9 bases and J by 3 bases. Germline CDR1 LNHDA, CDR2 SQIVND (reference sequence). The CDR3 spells CASRTRGYNEQFF. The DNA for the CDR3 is TGTGCCAGCCGGACTAGGGGCTACAATGAGCAGTTCTTC.

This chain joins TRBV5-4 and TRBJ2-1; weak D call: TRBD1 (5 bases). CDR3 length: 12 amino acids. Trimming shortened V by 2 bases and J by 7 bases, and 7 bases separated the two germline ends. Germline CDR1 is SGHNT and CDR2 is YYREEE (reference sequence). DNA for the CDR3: TGTGCCAGCAGCTTTAGGGGAAATGAGCAGTTCTTC. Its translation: CASSFRGNEQFF.

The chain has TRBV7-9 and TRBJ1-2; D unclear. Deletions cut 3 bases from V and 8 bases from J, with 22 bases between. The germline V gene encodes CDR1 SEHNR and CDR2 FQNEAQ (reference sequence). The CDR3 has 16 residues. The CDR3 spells CASSFSSGLTGEGYTF. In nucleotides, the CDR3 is TGTGCCAGCAGCTTCTCTTCTGGGTTGACGGGTGAAGGCTACACCTTC.

The CDR3 bases are TGTGCCAGCAGCTTTTCGTCTCGGGTTCTAGCCAAAAACATTCAGTACTTC. Translation: CASSFSSRVLAKNIQYF. The rearrangement joins TRBV7-8 to TRBJ2-4; no clear D. V was pared by 3 bases and J by 0 bases, with 15 bases between. Germline CDR1 is SGHVS and CDR2 is FQNEAQ. The CDR3 extends over 17 amino acids.

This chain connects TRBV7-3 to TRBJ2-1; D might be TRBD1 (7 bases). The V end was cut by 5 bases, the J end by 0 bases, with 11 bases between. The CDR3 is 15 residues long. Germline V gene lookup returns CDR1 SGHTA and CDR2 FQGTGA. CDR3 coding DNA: TGTGCCAGCAGCCAGGGGGGAAGCTCCTACAATGAGCAGTTCTTC. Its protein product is CASSQGGSSYNEQFF.

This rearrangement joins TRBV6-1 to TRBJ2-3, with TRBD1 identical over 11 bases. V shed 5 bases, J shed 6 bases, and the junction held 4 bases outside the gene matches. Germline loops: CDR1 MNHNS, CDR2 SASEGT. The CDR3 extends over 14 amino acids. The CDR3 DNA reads TGTGCCAGCAGTTGGGACAGGGGGAGGGATACGCAGTATTTT. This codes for CASSWDRGRDTQYF.

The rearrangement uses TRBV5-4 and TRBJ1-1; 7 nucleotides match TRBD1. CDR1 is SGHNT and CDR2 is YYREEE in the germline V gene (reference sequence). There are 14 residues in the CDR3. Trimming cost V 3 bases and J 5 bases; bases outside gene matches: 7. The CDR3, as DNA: TGTGCCAGCAGCTACCAGGGGGTGGAAACTGAAGCTTTCTTT. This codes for CASSYQGVETEAFF.

CDR3 in amino acids: CASSLGSGPWPQHF. CDR3 DNA sequence: TGTGCCAGCAGCTTGGGCTCAGGGCCTTGGCCCCAGCATTTT. The rearrangement uses TRBV5-5 and TRBJ1-5; D perhaps matches TRBD1 (5 bases). V lost 0 bases and J lost 9, with 13 bases in between. The CDR3 is made up of 14 amino acids. Germline CDR1 reads SGHKS; CDR2 reads YYEKEE (reference sequence).

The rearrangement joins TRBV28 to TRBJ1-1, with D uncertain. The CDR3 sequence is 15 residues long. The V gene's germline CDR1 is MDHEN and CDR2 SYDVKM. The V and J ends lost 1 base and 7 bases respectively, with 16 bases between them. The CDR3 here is CASSLLKSGFVEAFF. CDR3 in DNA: TGTGCCAGCAGTTTATTGAAGTCGGGTTTTGTTGAAGCTTTCTTT. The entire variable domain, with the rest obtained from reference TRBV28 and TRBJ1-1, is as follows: DVKVTQSSRYLVKRTGEKVFLECVQDMDHENMFWYRQDPGLGLRLIYFSYDVKMKEKGDIPEGYSVSREKKERFSLILESASTNQTSMYLCASSLLKSGFVEAFFGQGTRLTVV.

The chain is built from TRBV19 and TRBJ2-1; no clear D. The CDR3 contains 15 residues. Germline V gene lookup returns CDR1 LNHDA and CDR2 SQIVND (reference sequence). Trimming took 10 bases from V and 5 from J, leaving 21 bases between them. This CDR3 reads CATSLMTRSDNEQFF. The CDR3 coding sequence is TGTGCCACCTCCTTAATGACTCGCAGCGACAATGAGCAGTTCTTC.

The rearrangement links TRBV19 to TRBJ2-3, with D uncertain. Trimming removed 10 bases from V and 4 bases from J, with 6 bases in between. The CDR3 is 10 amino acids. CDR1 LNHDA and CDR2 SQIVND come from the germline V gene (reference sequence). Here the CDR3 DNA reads TGTGCCACCTCCGCAGATACGCAGTATTTT. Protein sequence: CATSADTQYF. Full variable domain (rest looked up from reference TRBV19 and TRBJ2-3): DGGITQSPKYLFRKEGQNVTLSCEQNLNHDAMYWYRQDPGQGLRLIYYSQIVNDFQKGDIAEGYSVSREKKESFPLTVTSAQKNPTAFYLCATSADTQYFGPGTRLTVL.

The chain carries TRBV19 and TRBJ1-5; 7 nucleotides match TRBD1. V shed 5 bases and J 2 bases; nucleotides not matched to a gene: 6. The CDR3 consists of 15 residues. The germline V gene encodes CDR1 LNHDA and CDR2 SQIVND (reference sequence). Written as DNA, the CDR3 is TGTGCCAGTAGTTCGACAGGGTTGGGCAATCAGCCCCAGCATTTT. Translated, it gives CASSSTGLGNQPQHF.

CDR3 in DNA: TGTGCCACCAGCACCACCGTGGGGACAGGGGGAAAAGATACGCAGTATTTT. Translating gives CATSTTVGTGGKDTQYF. V gene TRBV15 combines with J gene TRBJ2-3, with TRBD1 identical over 11 bases. The CDR3 totals 17 residues. After removal of 4 bases from V and 5 bases from J, the junction contained 11 bases not matched to a gene. Germline values: CDR1 LNHNV, CDR2 YYDKDF (reference sequence).

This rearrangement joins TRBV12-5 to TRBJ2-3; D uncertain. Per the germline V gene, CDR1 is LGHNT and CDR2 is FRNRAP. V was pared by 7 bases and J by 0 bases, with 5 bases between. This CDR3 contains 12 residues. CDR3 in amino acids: CASAPSTDTQYF. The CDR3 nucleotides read TGTGCTAGTGCCCCTAGCACAGATACGCAGTATTTT.